The 32 T cell receptor beta chains below were found in one sample sequenced in a study of blood T cell repertoires in COVID-19 (dated by TCRdb to 2018 to 2021). Library construction relied on the immunoSEQ multiplex PCR assay. Entries here come from immuneACCESS through TCRdb and include only in-frame sequences with V and J called. Some clones fail to appear in such tables; in the studies checked, an unresolved V gene covers under half of the shortfall, and the cause of the remainder is unknown. This sample has some 360,000 clones in its table, and 85% to 90% of those were observed once. Approximately 1% of the sample is taken by the ten largest. Sequenced sample: PBMCs or T cells enriched from blood (not recorded which). These receptors originate from a woman aged 25 to 39 who had been exposed to COVID-19.

The chain combines TRBV18 with TRBJ2-5; D might be TRBD1 (5 bases). Deletions cut 6 bases from V and 2 bases from J, with 16 bases between. The germline gives CDR1 KGHSH, CDR2 LQKENI. The CDR3 contains 15 residues. CDR3 in amino acids: CASSNPGPGQETQYF. DNA of the CDR3: TGTGCCAGCTCGAATCCAGGGCCCGGGCAAGAGACCCAGTACTTC.

The rearrangement links TRBV24-1 to TRBJ1-5; TRBD1 aligns across 8 bases. The trim removed 9 bases at V and 0 bases at J, leaving 3 bases unmatched. The CDR3 length is 14 residues. CDR1 is KGHDR and CDR2 is SFDVKD in the germline V gene. CDR3 coding DNA: TGTGCCACCCAACAGGGGGATAGCAATCAGCCCCAGCATTTT. Its translation is CATQQGDSNQPQHF.

The chain joins TRBV6-1 to TRBJ1-2, with no clear D. Trimming cost V 2 bases and J 1 base, with 5 bases left between them. Germline V CDR1 and CDR2: MNHNS, SASEGT. This CDR3 has 13 amino acids. The CDR3, as DNA: TGTGCCAGCAGTGAATTCGGTAACTATGGCTACACCTTC. Its translation: CASSEFGNYGYTF.

The count of this clone is one. The chain is built from TRBV18 and TRBJ1-5; D is possibly TRBD1 (6 bases). Germline CDR1 reads KGHSH; CDR2 reads LQKENI. V was clipped by 4 bases and J by 4 bases, with 14 bases between them. The CDR3 runs 15 residues. The CDR3 DNA reads TGTGCCAGCTCACTGGGACAACTCGTTAATCAGCCCCAGCATTTT. It specifies CASSLGQLVNQPQHF. The full variable domain, completed using reference TRBV18 and TRBJ1-5, is NAGVMQNPRHLVRRRGQEARLRCSPMKGHSHVYWYRQLPEEGLKFMVYLQKENIIDESGMPKERFSAEFPKEGPSILRIQQVVRGDSAAYFCASSLGQLVNQPQHFGDGTRLSIL.

The gene calls are TRBV5-1 and TRBJ2-3; D remains unclear. The V and J ends lost 7 bases and 0 bases respectively, with 9 bases between them. Germline lookup yields CDR1 SGHRS and CDR2 YFSETQ. The length of the CDR3 is 13 residues. This CDR3 reads CASWSGSTDTQYF. CDR3 nucleotide sequence: TGCGCCAGCTGGTCCGGGAGCACAGATACGCAGTATTTT.

This clone was counted only a few times. The V and J genes are TRBV30 and TRBJ1-1, with D unclear. CDR3 length equals 14 residues. The germline V gene has CDR1 GTSNPN and CDR2 SVGIG (reference sequence). V was clipped by 0 bases and J by 1 base, with 9 bases between them. CDR3 amino acids: CAWSVWSGNTEAFF. The CDR3 bases are TGTGCCTGGAGTGTATGGTCAGGGAACACTGAAGCTTTCTTT.

This chain joins TRBV13 and TRBJ2-7; tentatively, D is TRBD2 (5 bases). V lost 1 base and J 3 bases, leaving 10 bases between the germline ends. This CDR3 contains 14 residues. Germline CDR1 reads PRHDT; CDR2 reads FYEKMQ (reference sequence). CDR3 loop: CASSLALARYEQYF. Here the CDR3 DNA reads TGTGCCAGCAGCTTAGCCCTAGCCCGCTACGAGCAGTACTTC.

CDR3 nucleotides: TGTGCCAGTAGCTCCGTGGGATCTGCGGGGGAGACCCAGTACTTC. The encoded protein is CASSSVGSAGETQYF. The chain joins TRBV19 to TRBJ2-5; TRBD2 might be the D (6 bases). V lost 6 bases to trimming and J lost 5 bases, with 19 bases between them. The CDR3 runs to 15 residues. Germline-derived CDR1 and CDR2 are LNHDA and SQIVND (reference sequence).

The chain carries TRBV19 and TRBJ1-2; 11 bases agree with TRBD1. V lost 8 bases to trimming and J lost 8 bases; unmatched junction nucleotides: 10. The germline gives CDR1 LNHDA, CDR2 SQIVND (reference sequence). This CDR3 contains 14 residues. In nucleotides, the CDR3 is TGTGCCAGTCTCGGGACAGGGGGTTATGGAGGCTACACCTTC. Its protein is CASLGTGGYGGYTF.

The chain has TRBV5-4 and TRBJ2-3; D possibly corresponds to TRBD2 (5 bases). This CDR3 has 14 residues. Trimming shortened V by 6 bases and J by 0 bases, and 11 bases separated the two germline ends. Germline V CDR1 and CDR2: SGHNT, YYREEE (reference sequence). Written as DNA, the CDR3 is TGTGCCAGCACCCGGGATTCTAGCACAGATACGCAGTATTTT. Translation: CASTRDSSTDTQYF.

This clone is a singleton in its sample. V is TRBV6-5 and J is TRBJ2-7, with 7 bases aligning to TRBD1. Trimming cost V 6 bases and J 2 bases; bases outside gene matches: 7. CDR3 size: 14 residues. CDR1 is MNHEY, CDR2 SVGAGI, per germline. The CDR3 nucleotides read TGTGCCAGCAGCTCGGACAGGTCCCCCTACGAGCAGTACTTC. Its protein is CASSSDRSPYEQYF.

A few counts support this clone. V and J are TRBV11-3 and TRBJ2-3; 7 nucleotides line up with TRBD1. In germline, CDR1 is SGHNT, CDR2 YENEEA. The V and J ends lost 4 bases and 8 bases, in that order; junction bases with no gene match: 3. The CDR3 length is 12 residues. CDR3 sequence (DNA): TGTGCCAGCAGCTCAAGGGGGCTTACGCAGTATTTT. Translated, it gives CASSSRGLTQYF.

The chain links TRBV27 to TRBJ2-5; D possibly corresponds to TRBD2 (6 bases). The CDR3 runs 13 residues. Per the germline V gene, CDR1 is MNHEY and CDR2 is SMNVEV (reference sequence). V dropped 9 bases and J dropped 7 bases, with 18 bases sitting between them. The CDR3 here is CASSGGVGVTQYF. CDR3 DNA sequence: TGTGCCAGTTCCGGGGGAGTCGGGGTGACCCAGTACTTC.

This chain links TRBV9 with TRBJ1-3; no clear D. The CDR3 covers 12 residues. V was clipped by 3 bases and J by 4 bases, with 5 bases between them. Per germline, CDR1 SGDLS and CDR2 YYNGEE. CDR3 coding DNA: TGTGCCAGCAGCGCCGTGGGAAACACCATATATTTT. It yields the protein CASSAVGNTIYF.

This sequence joins TRBV28 and TRBJ2-4; D is perhaps TRBD2 (7 bases). Trimming took off 2 bases at V and 5 bases at J, with 16 bases between the two ends. Germline CDR1 and CDR2: MDHEN and SYDVKM. The CDR3 length is 16 residues. Here the CDR3 DNA reads TGTGCCAGCAGTTTAGTCCGGACGGGGGGCGAAAACATTCAGTACTTC. The encoded protein is CASSLVRTGGENIQYF.

The chain uses TRBV7-9 and TRBJ2-1; D perhaps matches TRBD2 (5 bases). Deletions cut 1 base from V and 8 bases from J, with 15 bases between. Germline-derived CDR1 and CDR2 are SEHNR and FQNEAQ (reference sequence). CDR3 length: 15 amino acids. This CDR3 reads CASSLGRGALDEQFF. The CDR3 bases are TGTGCCAGCAGCTTAGGTCGGGGAGCCCTCGATGAGCAGTTCTTC.

The chain combines TRBV6-5 with TRBJ2-2; D is possibly TRBD2 (6 bases). CDR1 is MNHEY, CDR2 SVGAGI, per germline. The CDR3 is made up of 15 amino acids. Trimming cost V 6 bases and J 4 bases, with 15 bases left between them. CDR3: CASSQGLARTGELFF. The CDR3 nucleotides are TGTGCCAGCAGCCAAGGGCTAGCGCGCACCGGGGAGCTGTTTTTT.

This sequence joins TRBV10-1 and TRBJ2-7, with 9 bases that match TRBD1. V lost 0 bases and J lost 3; bases outside the gene matches: 3. Germline CDR1 WNHNN, CDR2 SYGVQD (reference sequence). The CDR3 runs to 15 residues. The CDR3: CASSESGTGIYEQYF. The CDR3 DNA is TGCGCCAGCAGTGAGTCGGGGACAGGGATCTACGAGCAGTACTTC.

On this clone itself: Different DNA sequences within this sample yield the same CDR3. V is TRBV19 and J is TRBJ2-7; possibly TRBD2 for D (6 bases). The CDR3 has 14 amino acids. In germline, CDR1 is LNHDA, CDR2 SQIVND (reference sequence). The ends were cut back, 1 base at V and 1 base at J, with 8 bases in the middle. The CDR3 loop is CASSIGAGSYEQYF. CDR3 nucleotides: TGTGCCAGTAGTATAGGGGCGGGATCCTACGAGCAGTACTTC.

In its sample, this clone was seen once. The chain has TRBV12-3 or TRBV12-4 and TRBJ2-7; D uncertain. V was trimmed by 3 bases and J by 2 bases, leaving 8 bases between them. The CDR3 totals 13 residues. The CDR3 here is CASSLHRTYEQYF. As DNA, the CDR3 is TGTGCCAGCAGTTTGCACAGAACCTACGAGCAGTACTTC.

This sequence joins TRBV7-9 and TRBJ1-4, with 9 bases that match TRBD1. CDR1 is SEHNR, CDR2 FQNEAQ, per germline (reference sequence). V lost 8 bases to trimming and J lost 3 bases; unmatched junction nucleotides: 1. This CDR3 contains 13 residues. The CDR3 sequence is CASRTGANEKLFF. DNA of the CDR3: TGTGCCAGCCGGACAGGGGCTAATGAAAAACTGTTTTTT.

The chain links TRBV7-9 to TRBJ2-7; the match to TRBD2 covers 7 bases. The junction had 4 bases not matched to a gene; V was cut back by 0 bases and J by 11 bases. Germline CDR1 reads SEHNR; CDR2 reads FQNEAQ (reference sequence). The length of the CDR3 is 12 residues. For the CDR3, the DNA is TGTGCCAGCAGCTTAGCGGAGGCGGGAGAGTACTTC. Protein: CASSLAEAGEYF.

This rearrangement joins TRBV7-8 to TRBJ1-4; TRBD1 agrees at 7 bases. Looked up from germline, CDR1 is SGHVS and CDR2 is FQNEAQ. The V segment lost 8 bases and the J segment 6 bases; nucleotides outside the gene matches: 6. The CDR3 has 13 residues. The CDR3 region has the DNA TGTGCCAGCGGAAAACAGGGGTATGAAAAACTGTTTTTT. It codes for CASGKQGYEKLFF.

V is TRBV14 and J is TRBJ2-7; maybe TRBD1 (8 bases). V was shortened by 2 bases and J by 6 bases, with 14 bases between the two germline ends. CDR3 length: 14 amino acids. Germline V CDR1 and CDR2: SGHDN, FVKESK. CDR3 DNA: TGTGCCAGCAGCCAAACAGGGGGGGGCCTCGAGCAGTACTTC. This sequence encodes CASSQTGGGLEQYF.

CDR3 in DNA: TGTGCCAGCAGTTTATCATCTAGGTCGCCGTACTTC. This encodes CASSLSSRSPYF. The chain links TRBV28 to TRBJ2-7; no reliable D call. Germline V lookup: CDR1 MDHEN, CDR2 SYDVKM. Trimming pared 1 base from V and 12 bases from J, leaving 13 bases between. This CDR3 is built from 12 residues.

The genes are TRBV24-1 and TRBJ1-2; weak D call: TRBD1 (5 bases). Trimming pared 6 bases from V and 4 bases from J, leaving 8 bases between. The germline V gene encodes CDR1 KGHDR and CDR2 SFDVKD. The CDR3 loop spans 12 amino acids. The CDR3 region is CATSQGAYGYTF. The CDR3, as DNA: TGTGCCACCAGTCAGGGCGCCTATGGCTACACCTTC.

This clone was detected once. This chain joins TRBV5-1 and TRBJ2-7, with TRBD2 matching 13 bases. Trimming removed 0 bases from V and 5 bases from J; junction bases left unmatched: 8. In germline, CDR1 is SGHRS, CDR2 YFSETQ. The length of the CDR3 is 17 residues. This chain's CDR3 is CASSLALAGGDVDEQYF. CDR3 coding DNA: TGCGCCAGCAGCTTGGCACTAGCGGGAGGGGACGTGGACGAGCAGTACTTC.

CDR3 residues: CASSLTTSGRVDEQFF. CDR3 bases: TGTGCCAGCAGCCTTACTACTAGCGGGAGGGTGGATGAGCAGTTCTTC. The chain is built from TRBV5-6 and TRBJ2-1; 13 nucleotides match TRBD2. Germline V gene sequence: CDR1 SGHDT, CDR2 YYEEEE. CDR3 length: 16 residues. J gave up 8 bases and V 4 bases, and 9 bases lay outside the gene matches. The full variable domain, its missing parts supplied by reference TRBV5-6 and TRBJ2-1, is DAGVTQSPTHLIKTRGQQVTLRCSPKSGHDTVSWYQQALGQGPQFIFQYYEEEERQRGNFPDRFSGHQFPNYSSELNVNALLLGDSALYLCASSLTTSGRVDEQFFGPGTRLTVL.

The table lists this clone with a count of one. The chain links TRBV25-1 to TRBJ1-2, with TRBD1 matching 7 bases. Trimming took 6 bases from V and 0 from J; bases not matched to a gene: 4. CDR1 and CDR2 (germline): MGHDK, SYGVNS. The CDR3 sequence is 14 residues long. CDR3 coding DNA: TGTGCCAGCAGCGGGGACAGAGCTAACTATGGCTACACCTTC. It yields the protein CASSGDRANYGYTF.

The chain has TRBV19 and TRBJ1-3; no firm D call. There are 13 residues in the CDR3. V was pared by 10 bases and J by 0 bases, with 10 bases between. Germline lookup yields CDR1 LNHDA and CDR2 SQIVND (reference sequence). Here the CDR3 DNA reads TGTGCCACCTCGCGAAGCTCTGGAAACACCATATATTTT. Translating it yields CATSRSSGNTIYF.

V usage is TRBV6-5 and J usage is TRBJ2-5; possibly TRBD2 for D (6 bases). The CDR3 contains 13 residues. Trimming took 6 bases from V and 5 from J, leaving 13 bases between them. From germline, CDR1 is MNHEY and CDR2 SVGAGI. The CDR3 coding sequence is TGTGCCAGCAGGCACCCCGGAGGGGAGACCCAGTACTTC. Protein sequence: CASRHPGGETQYF.

The chain recombines TRBV7-3 with TRBJ2-7; TRBD1 matches at 9 bases. The germline V gene encodes CDR1 SGHTA and CDR2 FQGTGA. V shed 4 bases, J shed 6 bases, and the junction held 4 bases outside the gene matches. The CDR3 is 13 residues long. CDR3 sequence (DNA): TGTGCCAGCAGCTGGACAGGGGCCGGCGAGCAGTACTTC. It specifies CASSWTGAGEQYF.